This TCR beta chain came from a study of monozygotic twins with inflammatory bowel disease. General study points: Immunosuppressive treatments were not uniform, and this may have added variability to patient repertoires. With others, IBD patients shared fewer clonotypes than healthy twins did, especially with disease activity.

Concerning this clonotype itself: No antigen is known for it.

CDR1 is DFQATT, CDR2 SNEGSKA, per germline (reference sequence). CDR3 length: 13 residues. Per individual sample, eight separate reactions were used to make cDNA. Two nested PCRs, about 15 and 9 cycles, amplified TCRalpha and TCRbeta cDNA. After re-calling the 5' RACE reads, TCRdb lists one entry per CDR3 protein, DNA absent. The sample yields 88,000 or so distinct CDR3 sequences, of which the top ten take up less than 7.5%. This TCR was recovered from a human donor with ulcerative colitis or Crohn's disease, or a healthy co-twin of an affected twin (not recorded which). Sequencing was performed on blood. This rearrangement joins TRBV20-1 to TRBJ1-3. CDR3 sequence: CSARDTSANTIYF.